Detailed here is one T cell receptor (beta chain). Its antigen remains unidentified. Unique molecular identifiers were used in preparing the TCRbeta library. TCRdb redid the calling of the PCR reads with MiXCR, one entry per CDR3 protein. Altogether 300,000 to 350,000 distinct CDR3 sequences are present, roughly 21% being singletons, with the ten largest covering 11%. This entry belongs to a study of T-cell reconstitution after alpha-beta-depleted transplantation in children. V was pared by 0 bases and J by 1 base, with 9 bases between. The CDR3 runs to 15 residues. CDR1 is MGHRA and CDR2 is YSYEKL in the germline V gene. Study-level points and caveats: Newly generated T cells supplied most T-cell counts and diversity one year post-transplant. Reportedly, alpha-beta T cells present about two months post-transplant originated from several hundred expanded clones of graft origin. Several patients had high TCRbeta diversity at day 60; it came from surviving recipient T cells and thymic progenitors.

This sequence originates from a male patient aged 10 to 17 who had a stem cell transplant for acute lymphoblastic leukemia, so the T cells may come from the graft donor. This chain links TRBV4-1 with TRBJ2-5; D remains unclear. Sequenced here: PBMCs, mostly from graft donor cells, sampled 180 days after TCRalphabeta/CD19-depleted stem cell transplant. The CDR3, as DNA: TGCGCCAGCAGCCAAGATTTGGGTAGCCAAGAGACCCAGTACTTC. The encoded protein is CASSQDLGSQETQYF.